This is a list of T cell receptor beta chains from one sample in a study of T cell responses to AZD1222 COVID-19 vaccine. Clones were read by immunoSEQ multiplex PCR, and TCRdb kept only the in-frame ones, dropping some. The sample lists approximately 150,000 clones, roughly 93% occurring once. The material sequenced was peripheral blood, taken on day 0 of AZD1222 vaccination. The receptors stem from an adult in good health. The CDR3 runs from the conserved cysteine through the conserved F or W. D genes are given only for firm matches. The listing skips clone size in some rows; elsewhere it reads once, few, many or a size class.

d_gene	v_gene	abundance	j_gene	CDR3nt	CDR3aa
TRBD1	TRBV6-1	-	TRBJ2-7	TGTGCCAGCAGTGAATGGGGACAGGGCTACGAGCAGTACTTC	CASSEWGQGYEQYF
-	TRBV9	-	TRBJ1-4	TGTGCCAGTGCCAGGGGTCGGGGAACTAATGAAAAACTGTTTTTT	CASARGRGTNEKLFF
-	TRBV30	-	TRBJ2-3	TGTGCCTGGAGTGGGGGCCCGGGCCAGTACACAGATACGCAGTATTTT	CAWSGGPGQYTDTQYF
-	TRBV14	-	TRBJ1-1	TGTGCCAGCAGCCGAGCAGGGGCATTGAACACTGAAGCTTTCTTT	CASSRAGALNTEAFF
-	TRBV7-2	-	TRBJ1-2	TGTGCCAGCAGCTTCCCGAAAGGCTACACCTTC	CASSFPKGYTF
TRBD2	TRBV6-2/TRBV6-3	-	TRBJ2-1	TGTGCCAGCAGTTGGGACGGGAGGGGCCCCAATGAGCAGTTCTTC	CASSWDGRGPNEQFF
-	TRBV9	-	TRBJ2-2	TGTGCCAGCAGCGTAGCTGGCTTGACATCAACGAGGACCGGGGAGCTGTTTTTT	CASSVAGLTSTRTGELFF
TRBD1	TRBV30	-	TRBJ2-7	TGTGCCTGGAGTGTACCCGACAGGGCGATCTACGAGCAGTACTTC	CAWSVPDRAIYEQYF
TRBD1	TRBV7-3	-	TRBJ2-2	TGTGCCAGCAGCCCTAAAACAGGGGGCACCGGGGAGCTGTTTTTT	CASSPKTGGTGELFF
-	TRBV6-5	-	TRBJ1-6	TGTGCCAGCGGTCCGGCGAATTCACCCCTCCACTTT	CASGPANSPLHF
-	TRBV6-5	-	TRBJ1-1	TGTGCCAGCCGGACCATGGGGAAGGACGCCTGGGAGGCTTTCTTT	CASRTMGKDAWEAFF
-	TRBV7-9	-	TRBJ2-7	TGTGCCAGCAGCTTAGGCATCAGGGACGAGCAGTACTTC	CASSLGIRDEQYF
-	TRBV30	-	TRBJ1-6	TGTGCCGAGAAGCGGGAGAGCTCCTATAATTCACCCCTCCACTTT	CAEKRESSYNSPLHF
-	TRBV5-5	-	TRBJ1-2	TGTGCCAGCAGGGATAGGACTTCTTATGGCTACACCTTC	CASRDRTSYGYTF
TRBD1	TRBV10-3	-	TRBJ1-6	TGTGCCATCAGGGACCTGGACAGGGAGGGTTCACCCCTCCACTTT	CAIRDLDREGSPLHF
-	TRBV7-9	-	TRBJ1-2	TGTGCCAGCAGCTTTTCCCCCTACGACAGCTCCTATGGCTACACCTTC	CASSFSPYDSSYGYTF
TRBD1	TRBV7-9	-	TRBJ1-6	TGTGCCAGCAGCTTGGAGGCAGGGGGCCTTTCACCCCTCCACTTT	CASSLEAGGLSPLHF
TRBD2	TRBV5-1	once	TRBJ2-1	TGCGCCAGCAGCCCCCGATTTAGCGGGGTACTCAATGAGCAGTTCTTC	CASSPRFSGVLNEQFF
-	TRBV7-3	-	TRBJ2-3	TGTGCCAGCAGCTTAACGATAAGAGACACAGATACGCAGTATTTT	CASSLTIRDTDTQYF
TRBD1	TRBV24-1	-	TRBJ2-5	TGTGCCACCAGAAACAGGGGGCTATCAGAGACCCAGTACTTC	CATRNRGLSETQYF
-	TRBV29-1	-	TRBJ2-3	TGCAGCGTTGAAGATGCCCTAAGGCTTAATACGCAGTATTTT	CSVEDALRLNTQYF
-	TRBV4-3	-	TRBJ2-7	TGCGCCAGCAGCCAAGATCGCGGGGCAGAGTCGTACTTC	CASSQDRGAESYF
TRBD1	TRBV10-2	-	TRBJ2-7	TGCGCCAGCAGCTGGGACAGGGCCTACGAGCAGTACTTC	CASSWDRAYEQYF
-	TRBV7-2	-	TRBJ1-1	TGTGCCAGCAGCTCAAACACCTCTCCTTTCACTGAAGCTTTCTTT	CASSSNTSPFTEAFF
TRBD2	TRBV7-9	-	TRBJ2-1	TGTGCCAGCAGCTTGGCGGGGGGGCGCAATGAGCAGTTCTTC	CASSLAGGRNEQFF
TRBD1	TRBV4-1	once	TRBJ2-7	TGCGCCAGCAGCCACCCGGACAGGGGCGAATACGAGCAGTACTTC	CASSHPDRGEYEQYF
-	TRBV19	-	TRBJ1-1	TGTGCCAGTAGTACCTCCGGGGACACTGAAGCTTTCTTT	CASSTSGDTEAFF
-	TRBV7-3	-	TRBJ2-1	TGTGCCAGCAGCTTAGGGCCCCAGACCGGTGAGCAGTTCTTC	CASSLGPQTGEQFF